The next 8 T cell receptor beta chains were all read from a single sample in a study of blood T cell repertoires in COVID-19. Here immunoSEQ multiplex PCR was the method, and the copy in TCRdb shows in-frame clones only, minus some. In the table there are about 300,000 clones, more than 70% of which are singletons. The sequencing sample was made of peripheral blood. The receptors derive from a woman between 25 and 40 years old with COVID-19, enrolled during active disease.

The chain employs TRBV10-2 and TRBJ2-7; 7 nucleotides line up with TRBD1. Germline values: CDR1 WSHSY, CDR2 SAAADI. V was pared by 6 bases and J by 5 bases, with 7 bases of the junction left unmatched. There are 13 residues in the CDR3. The CDR3 here is CASRDRPYHEQYF. In DNA form, the CDR3 reads TGCGCCAGCAGGGACAGGCCCTACCACGAGCAGTACTTC.

The gene calls are TRBV6-5 and TRBJ1-6; D remains ambiguous. V lost 6 bases and J lost 11, with 11 bases in between. This CDR3 region has 12 residues. From germline, CDR1 is MNHEY and CDR2 SVGAGI. The CDR3 protein is CASRFSVPPLHF. The CDR3 nucleotides are TGTGCCAGCAGATTTTCCGTTCCACCCCTCCACTTT.

This chain connects TRBV11-3 to TRBJ2-2; tentative D call: TRBD2 (5 bases). V was shortened by 1 base and J by 7 bases, with 10 bases between the two germline ends. Per the germline V gene, CDR1 is SGHNT and CDR2 is YENEEA. The CDR3 loop spans 14 amino acids. The CDR3 reads CASSLGRGNGELFF. As DNA, the CDR3 is TGTGCCAGCAGCTTAGGAAGAGGGAACGGGGAGCTGTTTTTT.

V and J are TRBV6-6 and TRBJ1-2; D may be TRBD1 (5 bases). Trimming left V 5 bases short and J 3 bases short, with 16 bases between. The CDR3 has 15 residues. Germline lookup yields CDR1 MNHNY and CDR2 SVGAGI (reference sequence). The CDR3 nucleotides read TGTGCCAGCAGTCACCGGGACGGCGGGGACTATGGCTACACCTTC. Translation gives CASSHRDGGDYGYTF.

The chain recombines TRBV29-1 with TRBJ2-1; D is possibly TRBD1 (5 bases). There are 14 residues in the CDR3. In germline, CDR1 is SQVTM, CDR2 ANQGSEA. Trimming cost V 3 bases and J 0 bases, with 9 bases left between them. CDR3: CSVDKGSSYNEQFF. CDR3 coding DNA: TGCAGCGTTGATAAGGGGTCCTCCTACAATGAGCAGTTCTTC.

This clone was detected once. The chain employs TRBV24-1 and TRBJ1-5; D is perhaps TRBD1 (5 bases). This CDR3 has 17 amino acids. The germline V and J ends were trimmed by 5 bases and 2 bases, with 18 bases remaining between them. Germline CDR1 is KGHDR and CDR2 is SFDVKD. The CDR3 DNA reads TGTGCCACCAGTGCCCTCGACAGACCCAAGGGCAATCAGCCCCAGCATTTT. Its protein product is CATSALDRPKGNQPQHF.

V usage is TRBV19 and J usage is TRBJ1-1; D is unresolved. The CDR3 has 15 amino acids. V lost 0 bases and J lost 2, with 10 bases in between. The V gene's germline CDR1 is LNHDA and CDR2 SQIVND (reference sequence). The CDR3 protein is CASSIERAQNTEAFF. CDR3 coding DNA: TGTGCCAGTAGTATAGAGAGGGCTCAAAACACTGAAGCTTTCTTT.

This clone has a single count. This rearrangement joins TRBV19 to TRBJ2-2; a weak D match, TRBD2 (6 bases). The CDR3 sequence is 14 residues long. Deletions cut 3 bases from V and 4 bases from J, with 9 bases between. Germline CDR1 and CDR2: LNHDA and SQIVND (reference sequence). The CDR3 region has the DNA TGTGCCAGTAGTATGGCCGGGGGCACCGGGGAGCTGTTTTTT. It yields the protein CASSMAGGTGELFF.